This section outlines one T cell receptor (beta chain) sequence together with its context. Its cognate antigen is unknown. The source of the sample is a study of T cells expressing NK-cell markers. As for the study in general: HCMV serostatus: seven of eight sequenced donors positive, one negative. General study results and limits: The CD3+CD56-NKG2C+ fraction was also led by these clonotypes in several donors. Certain NKG2C+ T cell clones were expanded, and their HCMV specificity remained unclear. A range of about 1.0-7.5% of CD8+ T cells consisted of dominant NKG2C+ clonotypes in roughly 6 donors.

Following a re-call of the 5' RACE reads, TCRdb has one entry per CDR3 protein and lacks DNA. The sample table sets out 300,000 to 450,000 distinct CDR3 sequences. CDR1 is MNHNS and CDR2 is SASEGT in the germline V gene. The CDR3 sequence is 13 residues long. The origin of this receptor is a man between 18 and 69 years old in good health. Sequencing was carried out using blood T cells: a sorted CD56 or NKG2C T cell subset, CD4+ or CD8+ T cells, or bulk PBMC T cells (not recorded which). This chain joins TRBV6-1 and TRBJ1-1; the D gene TCRdb calls, TRBD1, cannot be checked with no DNA. This CDR3 reads CASSPPGFAEAFF.